This paragraph reports one T cell receptor (beta chain). Some clones are missing from TCRdb's copy, which holds only in-frame ones; the method was immunoSEQ multiplex PCR. The sample includes more than 300,000 clones, around 86% of them seen just once. This sample was included in a study of blood T cell repertoires in COVID-19. Germline CDR1 and CDR2: SGHRS and YFSETQ. Trimming cost V 4 bases and J 0 bases, with 17 bases left between them. The CDR3 is 17 residues long. The cohort comprised adults aged 18 to 89 years residing in 20 to 25 US areas. The rearrangement uses TRBV5-1 and TRBJ2-1; possibly TRBD1 for D (5 bases). The sequence was collected from a woman in her forties or fifties who had recovered from COVID-19. The sequencing input was PBMCs or T cells enriched from blood (not recorded which). This CDR3 is CASSEWGQMGSYNEQFF. The CDR3 coding sequence is TGCGCCAGCAGCGAGTGGGGCCAGATGGGCTCCTACAATGAGCAGTTCTTC.